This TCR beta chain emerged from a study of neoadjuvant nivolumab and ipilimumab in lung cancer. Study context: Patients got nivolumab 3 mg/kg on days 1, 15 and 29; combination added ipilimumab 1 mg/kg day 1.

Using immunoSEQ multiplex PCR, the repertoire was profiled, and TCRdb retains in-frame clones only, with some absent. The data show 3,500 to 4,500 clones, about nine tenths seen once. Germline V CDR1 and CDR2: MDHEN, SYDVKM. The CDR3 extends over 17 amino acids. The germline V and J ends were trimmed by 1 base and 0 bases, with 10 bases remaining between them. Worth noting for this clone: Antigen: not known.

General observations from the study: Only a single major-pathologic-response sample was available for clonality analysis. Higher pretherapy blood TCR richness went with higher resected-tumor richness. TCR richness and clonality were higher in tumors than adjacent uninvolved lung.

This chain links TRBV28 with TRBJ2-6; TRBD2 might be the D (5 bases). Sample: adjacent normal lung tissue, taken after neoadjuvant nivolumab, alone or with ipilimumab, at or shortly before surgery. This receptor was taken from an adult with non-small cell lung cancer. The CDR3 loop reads CASSLSGFYSGANVLTF. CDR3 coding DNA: TGTGCCAGCAGTTTATCGGGATTTTACTCTGGGGCCAACGTCCTGACTTTC.